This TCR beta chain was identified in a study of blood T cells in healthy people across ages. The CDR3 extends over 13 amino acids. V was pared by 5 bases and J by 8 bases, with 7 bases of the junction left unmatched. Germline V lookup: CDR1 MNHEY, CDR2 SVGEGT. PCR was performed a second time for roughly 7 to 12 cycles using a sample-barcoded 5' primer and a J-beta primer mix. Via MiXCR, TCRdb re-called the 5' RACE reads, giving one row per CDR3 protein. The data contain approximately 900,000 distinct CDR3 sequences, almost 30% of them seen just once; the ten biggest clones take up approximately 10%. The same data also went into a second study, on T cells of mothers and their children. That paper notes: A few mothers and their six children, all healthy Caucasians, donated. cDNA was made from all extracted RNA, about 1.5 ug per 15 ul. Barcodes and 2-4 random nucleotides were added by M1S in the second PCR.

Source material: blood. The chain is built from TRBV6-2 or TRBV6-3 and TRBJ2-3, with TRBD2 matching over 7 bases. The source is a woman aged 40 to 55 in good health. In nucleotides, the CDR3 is TGTGCCAGCAGTGACCCGGGGGGTGCTACGCAGTATTTT. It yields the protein CASSDPGGATQYF.